The 27 T cell receptor beta chains given below trace back to one sample, sequenced in a study of breast tumors, draining lymph nodes, adjacent tissues. MiXCR, applied by TCRdb to the multiplex PCR reads, yields one record per CDR3 protein. Here the sample spans about 180,000 distinct CDR3 sequences, approximately 33% being singletons. Axillary draining lymph nodes of breast cancer patients supplied the node samples. Input material: axillary lymph node tissue. Every receptor here comes from a female donor with breast cancer. Some clones in this sample may be carry-over from other donors' samples.

This clonotype was detected many times. The gene calls are TRBV12-3 or TRBV12-4 and TRBJ2-3, with D possibly TRBD2 on 6 matching bases. V was cut by 5 bases and J by 11 bases, with 26 bases left in between. The CDR3 consists of 16 residues. The CDR3 DNA follows: TGTGCCAGCAGTCCCTACCGCGGGACTCGCCGAAGTAGGCAGTATTTT. Translating it yields CASSPYRGTRRSRQYF.

On this clonotype itself: This CDR3 fails to terminate in the conserved phenylalanine or tryptophan, so it likely reflects a read error. The chain carries TRBV20-1 and TRBJ1-4; D is uncertain. CDR3 length: 13 residues. Germline assignment: CDR1 DFQATT and CDR2 SNEGSKA (reference sequence). The V end was cut by 6 bases, the J end by 2 bases, with 10 bases between. The chain's CDR3 is CSARTGTNEKLFL. CDR3 coding DNA: TGCAGTGCAAGAACGGGCACTAATGAAAAACTGTTTTTA.

As regards this clonotype: Being one base from a much bigger clone, this may be a read error. The chain carries TRBV7-9 and TRBJ2-5; D is possibly TRBD1 or TRBD2 (6 bases each). The CDR3 runs 15 residues. The germline V gene encodes CDR1 SEHNR and CDR2 FQNEAQ (reference sequence). V was trimmed by 4 bases and J by 9 bases, leaving 21 bases between them. The CDR3 DNA is TGTGCCAGCAGCTCCTACCTCAGGGGCGGGAAGCCCCAGTACTTC. Its translation is CASSSYLRGGKPQYF.

This clonotype was seen a few times. The V gene is TRBV7-3, the J gene TRBJ1-1, with no clear D. The CDR3 covers 13 residues. Per the germline V gene, CDR1 is SGHTA and CDR2 is FQGTGA. V lost 1 base and J lost 1, with 4 bases in between. The CDR3 DNA reads as TGTGCCAGCAGCTTAAGCCAGAACACTGAAGCTTTCTTT. Translation: CASSLSQNTEAFF.

The sample holds a few counts of this clonotype. Possible read error: a much larger clone is one base away. This CDR3 is CASSLRIEQSGGYPF. In nucleotides, the CDR3 is TGTGCCAGCAGCTTAAGAATTGAGCAGTCCGGTGGCTACCCCTTC. The V gene is TRBV7-2, the J gene TRBJ1-2; D is undetermined. Germline-derived CDR1 and CDR2 are SGHTA and FQGNSA. CDR3 size: 15 residues.

This clonotype was seen repeatedly, ten times or more. The J gene is TRBJ1-3, the V gene TRBV5-1; D gene unclear. V lost 4 bases and J 0 bases, leaving 14 bases between the germline ends. Germline V CDR1 and CDR2: SGHRS, YFSETQ. The CDR3 totals 16 residues. The CDR3 protein is CASSKDGGSSGNTIYF. The CDR3 coding sequence is TGCGCCAGCAGCAAAGACGGCGGCAGCTCTGGAAACACCATATATTTT.

This clonotype appeared a few times. CDR3 DNA sequence: TGCAGTGCTGCTCCATCGGTGGACAGGGCCCCATATGGCTACACCTTC. This sequence encodes CSAAPSVDRAPYGYTF. The V gene is TRBV20-1, the J gene TRBJ1-2, with TRBD1 identical over 8 bases. The V gene's germline CDR1 is DFQATT and CDR2 SNEGSKA (reference sequence). The V gene end was trimmed by 5 bases and the J gene end by 5 bases; junction bases not matched to a gene: 16. The length of the CDR3 is 16 residues.

The V gene is TRBV27, the J gene TRBJ2-2; perhaps TRBD1 as D (6 bases). The V gene lost 5 bases and the J gene lost 5 bases, with 12 bases spanning the gap. The CDR3 contains 14 residues. CDR1 is MNHEY, CDR2 SMNVEV, per germline (reference sequence). For the CDR3, the DNA is TGTGCCAGCAGTCCGACAGGACGAACCGGGGAGCTGTTTTTT. This encodes CASSPTGRTGELFF.

This clonotype is medium-sized (0.01 to 0.1%) within its sample. The V call is TRBV7-8, the J call TRBJ2-6, with 8 bases matching TRBD2. This CDR3 spans 18 amino acids. Per germline, CDR1 SGHVS and CDR2 FQNEAQ. Trimming removed 1 base from V and 0 bases from J; junction bases left unmatched: 5. The CDR3, as DNA: TGTGCCAGCAGCTTAGGAGTAGCGGGGTTCTCTGGGGCCAACGTCCTGACTTTC. Residues: CASSLGVAGFSGANVLTF.

Notes on this clonotype: One end of the junction varies from germline; a read error may be responsible. V gene TRBV6-6 combines with J gene TRBJ1-6; no clear D gene. The germline V gene encodes CDR1 MNHNY and CDR2 SVGAGI (reference sequence). This CDR3 has 14 amino acids. The CDR3 region is CASSSRETNPPLHF. Here the CDR3 DNA reads TGTGCCAGCAGTTCCCGGGAAACTAATCCACCCCTCCACTTT.

In its sample, this clonotype was seen many times. J is TRBJ2-2 and V is TRBV7-9; 9 nucleotides agree with TRBD2. CDR1 SEHNR and CDR2 FQNEAQ come from the germline V gene (reference sequence). V dropped 5 bases and J dropped 0; count of bases not matched to a gene: 4. The CDR3 totals 16 residues. CDR3 in DNA: TGTGCCAGCAGCCTGGGACTAGCTACGAACACCGGGGAGCTGTTTTTT. Its translation is CASSLGLATNTGELFF.

This clonotype was recorded at least ten times. The V call is TRBV11-3, the J call TRBJ2-5; 9 nucleotides line up with TRBD1. Germline values: CDR1 SGHNT, CDR2 YENEEA. The CDR3 is 16 amino acids. Unmatched junction bases numbered 12, after V lost 5 bases and J lost 5 bases. In DNA, the CDR3 is TGTGCCAGCAGCCAAAGGACAGGGGCGGTCGCGGAGACCCAGTACTTC. This encodes CASSQRTGAVAETQYF.

In its sample, this clonotype was seen many times. This rearrangement joins TRBV6-4 to TRBJ2-5; TRBD2 matches 11 bases. The CDR3 is 16 amino acids. V shed 4 bases and J 5 bases; nucleotides not matched to a gene: 9. CDR1 is MRHNA and CDR2 is SNTAGT in the germline V gene. The CDR3, as DNA: TGTGCCAGCAGTGTACTAGCGGGGGCCTTCCGGGAGACCCAGTACTTC. It translates to CASSVLAGAFRETQYF.

This clonotype was seen repeatedly, ten times or more. The chain is built from TRBV19 and TRBJ2-5; no clear D. The germline V and J ends were trimmed by 7 bases and 5 bases, with 17 bases remaining between them. Germline assignment: CDR1 LNHDA and CDR2 SQIVND (reference sequence). The CDR3 length is 14 residues. The CDR3 here is CASKPRSGIETQYF. In nucleotides, the CDR3 is TGTGCCAGTAAGCCTAGGTCAGGAATTGAGACCCAGTACTTC.

Concerning this clonotype itself: This may come from a read error, since a much larger clone is one base off. V and J are TRBV3-1 and TRBJ1-3; D is unclear. The germline CDR1 and CDR2 sequences are LGHDT and YNNKEL (reference sequence). This CDR3 is 15 amino acids long. Trimming stripped 0 bases from V and 2 bases from J, with 8 bases between. The CDR3 loop reads CASSQDRRTGNTIYF. The CDR3, as DNA: TGTGCCAGCAGCCAAGATCGAAGGACTGGAAACACCATATATTTT.

J is TRBJ2-7 and V is TRBV5-4; the D gene is possibly TRBD2 (5 bases). Germline values: CDR1 SGHNT, CDR2 YYREEE (reference sequence). V was shortened by 0 bases and J by 3 bases, with 13 bases between the two germline ends. CDR3 length equals 15 residues. The DNA of the CDR3 is TGTGCCAGCAGCTTGGAGACTACCACCGACTACGAGCAGTACTTC. This sequence encodes CASSLETTTDYEQYF.

This clonotype was seen ten or more times. The chain uses TRBV10-3 and TRBJ2-7, with 14 nucleotides matching TRBD2. The CDR3 is made up of 18 amino acids. CDR1 is ENHRY, CDR2 SYGVKD, per germline. The trim removed 4 bases at V and 5 bases at J, leaving 13 bases unmatched. CDR3 sequence (DNA): TGTGCCATCAGTGGGCCCAGACTAGCGGGGGGGCGCAGAAACGAGCAGTACTTC. This encodes CAISGPRLAGGRRNEQYF.

This clonotype occurred a few times. It may be a read error: a sequence one base away is much more abundant. The chain couples TRBV20-1 to TRBJ2-7, with a weak D call TRBD2 (6 bases). The CDR3 loop spans 14 amino acids. CDR1 and CDR2 from the germline V gene are DFQATT and SNEGSKA (reference sequence). Here the CDR3 reads CSARDGLTSSEQYF. The DNA of the CDR3 is TGCAGTGCTAGAGATGGACTAACCTCCTCCGAGCAGTACTTC.

This clonotype came up many times. This rearrangement joins TRBV29-1 to TRBJ2-1; D possibly corresponds to TRBD1 (6 bases). V shed 3 bases and J shed 6 bases, with 18 bases lying between them. Germline CDR1 reads SQVTM; CDR2 reads ANQGSEA. This CDR3 is built from 15 residues. CDR3 sequence: CSVDPDSSSANEQFF. The CDR3 coding sequence is TGCAGCGTTGATCCGGACAGTAGTAGTGCCAATGAGCAGTTCTTC.

Ten or more counts support this clonotype. This sequence joins TRBV7-3 and TRBJ2-3; 7 nucleotides match TRBD2. Germline V lookup: CDR1 SGHTA, CDR2 FQGTGA. The junction had 10 bases not matched to a gene; V was cut back by 5 bases and J by 8 bases. CDR3 size: 14 residues. In nucleotides, the CDR3 is TGTGCCAGCAGCCCCCCGGGGGGTTCAGTTACGCAGTATTTT. It encodes CASSPPGGSVTQYF.

The table lists this clonotype with many counts. This sequence joins TRBV20-1 and TRBJ2-1, with 12 bases aligning to TRBD2. V was clipped by 7 bases and J by 6 bases; unmatched bases: 10. Germline-derived CDR1 and CDR2 are DFQATT and SNEGSKA (reference sequence). The CDR3 has 15 residues. CDR3 loop: CSEIAGLAGRNEQFF. CDR3 coding DNA: TGCAGTGAGATCGCGGGACTAGCGGGCCGCAATGAGCAGTTCTTC.

In the case of this clonotype: The CDR3 carries no conserved terminal phenylalanine or tryptophan, so it likely arises from a read error. The CDR3 DNA reads TGTGCCAGCAGCTTCGGACAGATGAACACTGAAGCTTTCCTT. Its protein is CASSFGQMNTEAFL. The gene calls are TRBV7-9 and TRBJ1-1; possibly TRBD1 for D (6 bases). The V and J ends lost 3 bases and 0 bases respectively, with 8 bases between them. CDR3 length: 14 residues. Germline V gene data show CDR1 as SEHNR and CDR2 as FQNEAQ (reference sequence).

This clonotype occurred a few times. The V call is TRBV6-5, the J call TRBJ1-6; D gene unclear. This CDR3 is built from 15 residues. V shed 9 bases and J shed 0 bases, with 12 bases lying between them. Germline CDR1 reads MNHEY; CDR2 reads SVGAGI. In nucleotides, the CDR3 is TGTGCCAGTCGGCCTTCCAGCTCCTATAATTCACCCCTCCACTTT. Translated: CASRPSSSYNSPLHF.

This clonotype occurred many times. This chain joins TRBV19 and TRBJ1-3; the D is unclear. Germline lookup yields CDR1 LNHDA and CDR2 SQIVND (reference sequence). Trimming took off 2 bases at V and 0 bases at J, with 5 bases between the two ends. The CDR3 has 14 amino acids. The CDR3 reads CASSIRSSGNTIYF. The CDR3 coding sequence is TGTGCCAGTAGTATAAGAAGCTCTGGAAACACCATATATTTT.

About this clonotype: The germline gene is not matched at one end of the junction; a read error may be the cause. The V call is TRBV3-1, the J call TRBJ2-7; no definite D call. The CDR3 spans 14 residues. Germline assignment: CDR1 LGHDT and CDR2 YNNKEL (reference sequence). CDR3: CASGQDLQPYEQYF. The CDR3 DNA reads as TGTGCCAGCGGCCAAGATCTCCAGCCCTACGAGCAGTACTTC.

V usage is TRBV5-5 and J usage is TRBJ2-3; no firm D call. Trimming took 0 bases from V and 3 from J, leaving 8 bases between them. Germline V gene data show CDR1 as SGHKS and CDR2 as YYEKEE (reference sequence). The CDR3 runs to 14 residues. CDR3 in DNA: TGTGCCAGCAGCTTGGAGACCCCGACAGATACGCAGTATTTT. It yields the protein CASSLETPTDTQYF.

This clonotype occurred many times. The rearrangement links TRBV7-2 to TRBJ2-7; tentatively, D is TRBD2 (5 bases). The germline V gene has CDR1 SGHTA and CDR2 FQGNSA. Trimming cost V 5 bases and J 3 bases, with 20 bases left between them. The CDR3 is 16 amino acids. The CDR3 nucleotides are TGTGCCAGCAGCATTAGCGTTGGGCTAGATATCTACGAGCAGTACTTC. Translating gives CASSISVGLDIYEQYF.